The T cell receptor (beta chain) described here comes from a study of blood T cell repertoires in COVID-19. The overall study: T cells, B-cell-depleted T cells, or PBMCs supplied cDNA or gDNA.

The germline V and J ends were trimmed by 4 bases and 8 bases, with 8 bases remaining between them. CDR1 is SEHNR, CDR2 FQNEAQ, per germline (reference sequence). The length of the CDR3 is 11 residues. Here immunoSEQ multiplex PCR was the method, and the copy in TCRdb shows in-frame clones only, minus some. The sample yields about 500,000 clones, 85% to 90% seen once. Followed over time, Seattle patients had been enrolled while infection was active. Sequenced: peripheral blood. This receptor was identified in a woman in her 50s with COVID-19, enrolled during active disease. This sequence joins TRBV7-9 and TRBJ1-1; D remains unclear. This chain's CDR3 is CASSSGKEAFF. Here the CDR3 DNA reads TGTGCCAGCAGCTCGGGGAAGGAAGCTTTCTTT.